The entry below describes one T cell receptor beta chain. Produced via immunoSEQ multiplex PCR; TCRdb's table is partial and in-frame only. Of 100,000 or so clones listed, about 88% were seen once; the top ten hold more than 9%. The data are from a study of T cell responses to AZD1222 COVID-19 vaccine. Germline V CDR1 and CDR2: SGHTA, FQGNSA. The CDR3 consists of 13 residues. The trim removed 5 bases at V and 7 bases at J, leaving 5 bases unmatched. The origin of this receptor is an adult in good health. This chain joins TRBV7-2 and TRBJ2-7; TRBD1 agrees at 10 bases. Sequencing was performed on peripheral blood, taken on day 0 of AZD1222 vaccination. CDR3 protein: CASSRQGAGEQYF. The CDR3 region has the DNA TGTGCCAGCAGCAGACAGGGGGCAGGGGAGCAGTACTTC.